The rows below give T cell receptor beta chains drawn from one sample of a study of T cells in Graves' hyperthyroidism and ophthalmopathy. Via MiXCR, TCRdb re-called the multiplex PCR reads, giving one row per CDR3 protein. The table has 350,000 to 400,000 distinct CDR3 sequences, just under 15% seen once; the top ten hold around a third. The sample comprised blood. These receptors came from a woman in her twenties or thirties with Graves' hyperthyroidism. CDR3s include the opening cysteine and the closing phenylalanine or tryptophan. The D gene is left open where the match is weak. The listing skips clone size in some rows; elsewhere it reads once, few, many or a size class.

clone size: -
J gene: TRBJ2-1
D gene: -
V gene: TRBV10-2
CDR3 DNA: TGCGCCACGAAAGGGACTGAGCAGTTCTTC
CDR3 protein: CATKGTEQFF

clone size: -
J gene: TRBJ2-7
D gene: -
V gene: TRBV4-2
CDR3 DNA: TGTGCCAGCAGCCAAGATGGCGAGCAGTACTTC
CDR3 protein: CASSQDGEQYF

clone size: few
J gene: TRBJ2-1
D gene: -
V gene: TRBV24-1
CDR3 DNA: TGTGCCACCAGTGATATGACTGGAACCTACAATGAGCAGTTCTTC
CDR3 protein: CATSDMTGTYNEQFF

clone size: many
J gene: TRBJ2-2
D gene: -
V gene: TRBV12-3/TRBV12-4
CDR3 DNA: TGTGCCAGCAGTTTAAGGGGACCGACCGGGGAGCTGTTTTTT
CDR3 protein: CASSLRGPTGELFF

clone size: many
J gene: TRBJ2-3
D gene: -
V gene: TRBV28
CDR3 DNA: TGTGCCAGCAGACCCGCCGGGACTAGCACAGATACGCAGTATTTT
CDR3 protein: CASRPAGTSTDTQYF

clone size: many
J gene: TRBJ2-1
D gene: -
V gene: TRBV6-1
CDR3 DNA: TGTGCCAGCAGTGGCCGCAGTGAGCGGGCCCCCTACAATGAGCAGTTCTTC
CDR3 protein: CASSGRSERAPYNEQFF

clone size: few
J gene: TRBJ1-2
D gene: -
V gene: TRBV3-1
CDR3 DNA: TGTGCCAGCAGCCAGGGATCCACTCTTTGGGGCTACACCTTC
CDR3 protein: CASSQGSTLWGYTF

clone size: many
J gene: TRBJ2-3
D gene: -
V gene: TRBV24-1
CDR3 DNA: TGTGCCACCAGTGATCCGTCAGGTACGGCCACAGATACGCAGTATTTT
CDR3 protein: CATSDPSGTATDTQYF

clone size: -
J gene: TRBJ2-7
D gene: -
V gene: TRBV4-2
CDR3 DNA: TGTGCCAGCAGCCCCCTAAGGGGTAGGGGGGAATACGAGCAGTACTTC
CDR3 protein: CASSPLRGRGEYEQYF

clone size: -
J gene: TRBJ1-5
D gene: -
V gene: TRBV28
CDR3 DNA: TGTGCCAGCAGAGAAGGCGGGGGTTATAGCAATCAGCCCCAGCATTTT
CDR3 protein: CASREGGGYSNQPQHF

clone size: few
J gene: TRBJ2-1
D gene: -
V gene: TRBV9
CDR3 DNA: TGTGCCAGCAGCGTTACCGGGACGGGTAGTAATGAGCAGTTCTTC
CDR3 protein: CASSVTGTGSNEQFF

clone size: few
J gene: TRBJ2-5
D gene: TRBD2
V gene: TRBV5-1
CDR3 DNA: TGCGCCAGCAGCTTGATAAGCCTAGCGGGAGTCACGGAGACCCAGTACTTC
CDR3 protein: CASSLISLAGVTETQYF

clone size: many
J gene: TRBJ1-5
D gene: -
V gene: TRBV2
CDR3 DNA: TGTGCCAGCAGTGAGCTAGCGGGGGGCAATCAGCCCCAGCATTTT
CDR3 protein: CASSELAGGNQPQHF

clone size: many
J gene: TRBJ2-1
D gene: TRBD2
V gene: TRBV6-1
CDR3 DNA: TGTGCCAGCAGTAATCTAGCGGGATCCTACAATGAGCAGTTCTTC
CDR3 protein: CASSNLAGSYNEQFF

clone size: few
J gene: TRBJ2-2
D gene: -
V gene: TRBV9
CDR3 DNA: TGTGCCAGCAGCGTAACTAGCAGCGCGAACACCGGGGAGCTGTTTTTT
CDR3 protein: CASSVTSSANTGELFF

clone size: many
J gene: TRBJ2-6
D gene: TRBD2
V gene: TRBV2
CDR3 DNA: TGTGCCAGCACCACGGGAGGGCCGAGCTCTGGGGCCAACGTCCTGACTTTC
CDR3 protein: CASTTGGPSSGANVLTF

clone size: many
J gene: TRBJ2-3
D gene: TRBD2
V gene: TRBV27
CDR3 DNA: TGTGCCAGCAGTGTTAGCGGGAGGGGTAGCACAGATACGCAGTATTTT
CDR3 protein: CASSVSGRGSTDTQYF

clone size: -
J gene: TRBJ1-1
D gene: -
V gene: TRBV4-1
CDR3 DNA: TGCGCCAGCAGCCAAGATCCGGCGGCGACAAGTTCTGAAGCTTTCTTT
CDR3 protein: CASSQDPAATSSEAFF

clone size: many
J gene: TRBJ2-7
D gene: TRBD1
V gene: TRBV28
CDR3 DNA: TGTGCCAGCAGTTACGGACAGGGAGGAAGCTACGAGCAGTACTTC
CDR3 protein: CASSYGQGGSYEQYF

clone size: many
J gene: TRBJ1-5
D gene: -
V gene: TRBV6-1
CDR3 DNA: TGTGCCAGCACCTGGGCGGCAGACCAGCCCCAGCATTTT
CDR3 protein: CASTWAADQPQHF

clone size: many
J gene: TRBJ2-1
D gene: -
V gene: TRBV5-1
CDR3 DNA: TGCGCCAGCAGCTTGGGCACAGCATGGAGCTCCTACAATGAGCAGTTCTTC
CDR3 protein: CASSLGTAWSSYNEQFF

clone size: many
J gene: TRBJ2-7
D gene: -
V gene: TRBV18
CDR3 DNA: TGTGCCAGCTCAGCCCGGGACCTCGAGCAGTACTTC
CDR3 protein: CASSARDLEQYF

clone size: many
J gene: TRBJ2-3
D gene: -
V gene: TRBV20-1
CDR3 DNA: TGCAGTGCTCAGGTGATAGTCACAGATACGCAGTATTTT
CDR3 protein: CSAQVIVTDTQYF

clone size: many
J gene: TRBJ2-7
D gene: TRBD2
V gene: TRBV28
CDR3 DNA: TGTGCCAGCAGTTCTCCTAGCGGGACAGCCTACGAGCAGTACTTC
CDR3 protein: CASSSPSGTAYEQYF

clone size: few
J gene: TRBJ1-1
D gene: -
V gene: TRBV6-1
CDR3 DNA: TGTGCCAGCAAAACCCACTTCCAGGCGATTGGTGAAGCTTTCTTT
CDR3 protein: CASKTHFQAIGEAFF

clone size: -
J gene: TRBJ2-7
D gene: -
V gene: TRBV7-4
CDR3 DNA: TGTGCCAGCACCCCCGACCCCGCCCAGGGTCTGAACTACGAGCAGTACTTC
CDR3 protein: CASTPDPAQGLNYEQYF

clone size: few
J gene: TRBJ2-7
D gene: TRBD2
V gene: TRBV28
CDR3 DNA: TGTGCCAGCAGTTCGACTAGCGGGAGGAACGAGCAGTACTTC
CDR3 protein: CASSSTSGRNEQYF

clone size: many
J gene: TRBJ2-3
D gene: -
V gene: TRBV28
CDR3 DNA: TGTGCCAGCAGTTTACAGCGGGCTAGCACAGATACGCAGTATTTT
CDR3 protein: CASSLQRASTDTQYF

clone size: -
J gene: TRBJ1-1
D gene: -
V gene: TRBV6-5
CDR3 DNA: TGTGCCAGCAGTTACAGGACGGGGGACACTGAAGCTTTCTTT
CDR3 protein: CASSYRTGDTEAFF

clone size: -
J gene: TRBJ1-2
D gene: -
V gene: TRBV6-1
CDR3 DNA: TGTGCCACTAATACAGGGCCCTATGGCTACACCTTC
CDR3 protein: CATNTGPYGYTF

clone size: many
J gene: TRBJ2-2
D gene: -
V gene: TRBV6-1
CDR3 DNA: TGTGCCAGCAGACTCCGGGGGAACACCGGGGAGCTGTTTTTT
CDR3 protein: CASRLRGNTGELFF

clone size: many
J gene: TRBJ2-1
D gene: -
V gene: TRBV6-5
CDR3 DNA: TGTGCCAGCAGTTACCCTAGTTTTGCTGAGCAGTTCTTC
CDR3 protein: CASSYPSFAEQFF

clone size: few
J gene: TRBJ2-1
D gene: TRBD2
V gene: TRBV4-2
CDR3 DNA: TGTGCCAGCAGCCAAGGACTAGCTTTGGAGGGCTCCTACAATGAGCAGTTCTTC
CDR3 protein: CASSQGLALEGSYNEQFF

clone size: few
J gene: TRBJ1-2
D gene: -
V gene: TRBV28
CDR3 DNA: TGTGCCAGCAGAGACAGTAGTGGCTACACCTTC
CDR3 protein: CASRDSSGYTF

clone size: few
J gene: TRBJ2-2
D gene: -
V gene: TRBV20-1
CDR3 DNA: TGCAGTGCTAGAGATCTCTCAGGGCTGGGGCACACCGGGGAGCTGTTTTTT
CDR3 protein: CSARDLSGLGHTGELFF

clone size: -
J gene: TRBJ2-1
D gene: TRBD2
V gene: TRBV6-1
CDR3 DNA: TGTGCCAGCAGTGATTGGACTAGCGTAATTGAGCAGTTCTTC
CDR3 protein: CASSDWTSVIEQFF

clone size: -
J gene: TRBJ1-5
D gene: -
V gene: TRBV6-1
CDR3 DNA: TGTGCCAGCATAGAGAGGGGACATCAGCCCCAGCATTTT
CDR3 protein: CASIERGHQPQHF

clone size: few
J gene: TRBJ1-3
D gene: TRBD1
V gene: TRBV15
CDR3 DNA: TGTGCCACCAGCCCGACCTCGACAGGGGTCGTAAGAAACACCATATATTTT
CDR3 protein: CATSPTSTGVVRNTIYF

clone size: -
J gene: TRBJ2-5
D gene: TRBD2
V gene: TRBV6-1
CDR3 DNA: TGTGCCAGCAGGGAAGTAGGAGCGGGAGGGGGAGAGACCCAGTACTTC
CDR3 protein: CASREVGAGGGETQYF

clone size: -
J gene: TRBJ2-7
D gene: -
V gene: TRBV7-9
CDR3 DNA: TGTGCCAGCAGCTTAGCGATGGCCCCGAGGGGTTACGAGCAGTACTTC
CDR3 protein: CASSLAMAPRGYEQYF

clone size: -
J gene: TRBJ2-5
D gene: TRBD2
V gene: TRBV3-1
CDR3 DNA: TGTGCCAGCAGCCAAACCGCCGGGACTAGCGGGAGGATCCAAGAGACCCAGTACTTC
CDR3 protein: CASSQTAGTSGRIQETQYF

clone size: -
J gene: TRBJ1-2
D gene: -
V gene: TRBV6-1
CDR3 DNA: TGTGCCAGCAGTGCAACGGAGGGCGGTTGGGGCTATGGCTACACCTTC
CDR3 protein: CASSATEGGWGYGYTF

clone size: few
J gene: TRBJ1-1
D gene: TRBD1
V gene: TRBV5-1
CDR3 DNA: TGCGCCAGCAGCTTGGAACAGGGGGCGCTCACTGAAGCTTTCTTT
CDR3 protein: CASSLEQGALTEAFF

clone size: -
J gene: TRBJ1-2
D gene: -
V gene: TRBV29-1
CDR3 DNA: TGCAGCGTTGACTTTGTTGGCCCAGACATCTATGGCTACACCTTC
CDR3 protein: CSVDFVGPDIYGYTF

clone size: many
J gene: TRBJ2-1
D gene: TRBD2
V gene: TRBV12-3/TRBV12-4
CDR3 DNA: TGTGCCAGCAGTTCACGGACTAGCGGGATGGCTGAGCAGTTCTTC
CDR3 protein: CASSSRTSGMAEQFF

clone size: many
J gene: TRBJ2-1
D gene: -
V gene: TRBV12-3/TRBV12-4
CDR3 DNA: TGTGCCAGCAGCCGTCCGGGACTTTACAATGAGCAGTTCTTC
CDR3 protein: CASSRPGLYNEQFF